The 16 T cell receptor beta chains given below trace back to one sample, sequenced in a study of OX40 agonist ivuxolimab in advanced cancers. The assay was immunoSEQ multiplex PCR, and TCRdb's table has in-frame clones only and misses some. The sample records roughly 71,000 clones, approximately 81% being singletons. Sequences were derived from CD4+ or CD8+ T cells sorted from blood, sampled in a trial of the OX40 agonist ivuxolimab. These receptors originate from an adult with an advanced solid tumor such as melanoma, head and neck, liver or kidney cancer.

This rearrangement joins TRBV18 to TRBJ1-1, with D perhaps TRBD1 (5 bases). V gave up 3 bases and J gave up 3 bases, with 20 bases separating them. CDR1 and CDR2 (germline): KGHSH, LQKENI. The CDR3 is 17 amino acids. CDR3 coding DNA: TGTGCCAGCTCACCCCTACATCCGAGGGGATGGGACACTGAAGCTTTCTTT. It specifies CASSPLHPRGWDTEAFF.

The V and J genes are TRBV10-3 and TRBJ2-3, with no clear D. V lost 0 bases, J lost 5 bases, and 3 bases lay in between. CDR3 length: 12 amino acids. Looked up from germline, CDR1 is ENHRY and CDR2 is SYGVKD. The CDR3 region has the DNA TGTGCCATCAGTGAGTCAGGAGATACGCAGTATTTT. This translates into CAISESGDTQYF.

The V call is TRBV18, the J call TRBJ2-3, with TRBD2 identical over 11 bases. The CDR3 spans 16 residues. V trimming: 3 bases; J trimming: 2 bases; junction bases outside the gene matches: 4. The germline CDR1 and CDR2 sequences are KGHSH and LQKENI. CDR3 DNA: TGTGCCAGCTCACCTCGACTAGCGGGGACCACAGATACGCAGTATTTT. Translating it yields CASSPRLAGTTDTQYF. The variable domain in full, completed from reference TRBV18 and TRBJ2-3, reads NAGVMQNPRHLVRRRGQEARLRCSPMKGHSHVYWYRQLPEEGLKFMVYLQKENIIDESGMPKERFSAEFPKEGPSILRIQQVVRGDSAAYFCASSPRLAGTTDTQYFGPGTRLTVL.

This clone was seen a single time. The CDR3 DNA reads as TGTGCCAGCAGCCCGACTAGCGGGAGGGCCGATGAGCAGTTCTTC. This codes for CASSPTSGRADEQFF. This sequence joins TRBV7-3 and TRBJ2-1; 14 bases agree with TRBD2. This CDR3 region has 15 residues. Germline CDR1 is SGHTA and CDR2 is FQGTGA. The J segment lost 8 bases and the V segment lost 5 bases, leaving 5 bases of the junction unmatched.

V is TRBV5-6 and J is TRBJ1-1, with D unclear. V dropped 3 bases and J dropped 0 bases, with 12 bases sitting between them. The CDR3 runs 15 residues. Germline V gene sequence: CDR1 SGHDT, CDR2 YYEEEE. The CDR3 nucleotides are TGTGCCAGCAGCTGGAGGACGGCGCTGAACACTGAAGCTTTCTTT. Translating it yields CASSWRTALNTEAFF.

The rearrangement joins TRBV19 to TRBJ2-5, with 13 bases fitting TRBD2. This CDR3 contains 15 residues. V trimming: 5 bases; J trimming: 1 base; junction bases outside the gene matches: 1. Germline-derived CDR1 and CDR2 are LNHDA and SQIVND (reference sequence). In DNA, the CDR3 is TGTGCCAGTAGTGGACTAGCGGGAGCCCAAGAGACCCAGTACTTC. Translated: CASSGLAGAQETQYF.

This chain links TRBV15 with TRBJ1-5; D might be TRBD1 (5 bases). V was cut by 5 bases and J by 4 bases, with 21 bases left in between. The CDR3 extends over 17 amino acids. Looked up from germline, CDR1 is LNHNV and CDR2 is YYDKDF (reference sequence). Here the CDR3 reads CATSGGKQARRNQPQHF. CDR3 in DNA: TGTGCCACCAGCGGAGGGAAACAGGCCCGGAGGAATCAGCCCCAGCATTTT.

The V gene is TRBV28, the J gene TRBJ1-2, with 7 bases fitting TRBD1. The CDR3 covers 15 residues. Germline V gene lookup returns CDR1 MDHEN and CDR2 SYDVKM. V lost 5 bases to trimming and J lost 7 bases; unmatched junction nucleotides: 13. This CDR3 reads CASSAGGQVWVGYTF. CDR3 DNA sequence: TGTGCCAGCAGTGCCGGAGGACAGGTGTGGGTTGGCTACACCTTC.

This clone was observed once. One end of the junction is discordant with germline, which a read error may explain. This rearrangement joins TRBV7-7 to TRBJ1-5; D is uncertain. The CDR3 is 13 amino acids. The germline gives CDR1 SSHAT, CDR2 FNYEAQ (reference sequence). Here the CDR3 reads CASSLNSDQPQHF. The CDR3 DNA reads TGTGCTAGCAGCCTTAACAGTGATCAGCCCCAGCATTTT.

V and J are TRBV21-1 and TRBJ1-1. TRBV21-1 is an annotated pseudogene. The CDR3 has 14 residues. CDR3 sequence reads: CASSKGHMNTEAFF. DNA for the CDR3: TGTGCCAGCAGCAAAGGTCATATGAACACTGAAGCTTTCTTT.

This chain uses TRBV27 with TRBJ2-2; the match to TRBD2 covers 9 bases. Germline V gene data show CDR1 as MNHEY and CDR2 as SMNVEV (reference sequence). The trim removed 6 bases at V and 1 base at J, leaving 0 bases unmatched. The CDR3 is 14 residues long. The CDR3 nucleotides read TGTGCCAGCAGACTAGCGGGGAACACCGGGGAGCTGTTTTTT. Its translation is CASRLAGNTGELFF.

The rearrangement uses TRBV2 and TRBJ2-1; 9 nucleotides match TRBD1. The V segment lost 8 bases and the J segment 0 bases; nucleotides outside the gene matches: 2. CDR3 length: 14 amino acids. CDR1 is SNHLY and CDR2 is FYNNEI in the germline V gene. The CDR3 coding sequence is TGTGCCAGCGCGGGACAGGGCTCCTACAATGAGCAGTTCTTC. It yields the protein CASAGQGSYNEQFF.

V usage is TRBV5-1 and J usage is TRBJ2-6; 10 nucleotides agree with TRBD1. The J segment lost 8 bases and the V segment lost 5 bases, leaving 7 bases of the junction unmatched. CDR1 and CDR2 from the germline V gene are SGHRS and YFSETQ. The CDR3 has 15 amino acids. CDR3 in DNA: TGCGCCAGCAGTTTTTCGGGACAGGGGACCAACGTCCTGACTTTC. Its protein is CASSFSGQGTNVLTF.

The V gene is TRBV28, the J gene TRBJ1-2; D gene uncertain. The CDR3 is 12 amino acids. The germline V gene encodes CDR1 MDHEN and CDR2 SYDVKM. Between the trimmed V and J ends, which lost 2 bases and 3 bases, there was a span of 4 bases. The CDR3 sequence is CASSLRDYGYTF. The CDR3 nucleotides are TGTGCCAGCAGTTTACGGGACTATGGCTACACCTTC.

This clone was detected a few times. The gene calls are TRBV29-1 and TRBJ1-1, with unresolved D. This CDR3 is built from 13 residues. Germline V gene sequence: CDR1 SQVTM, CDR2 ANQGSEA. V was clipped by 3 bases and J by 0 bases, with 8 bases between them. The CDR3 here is CSVERQLNTEAFF. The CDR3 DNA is TGCAGCGTTGAGCGGCAGTTGAACACTGAAGCTTTCTTT. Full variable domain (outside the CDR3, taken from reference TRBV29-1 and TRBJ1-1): SAVISQKPSRDICQRGTSLTIQCQVDSQVTMMFWYRQQPGQSLTLIATANQGSEATYESGFVIDKFPISRPNLTFSTLTVSNMSPEDSSIYLCSVERQLNTEAFFGQGTRLTVV.

The CDR3 DNA reads as TGTGCCTGGGGCTCAGGGGGATCTAACTATGGCTACACCTTC. It yields the protein CAWGSGGSNYGYTF. The gene calls are TRBV30 and TRBJ1-2; 7 bases align to TRBD1. Per germline, CDR1 GTSNPN and CDR2 SVGIG (reference sequence). The CDR3 is 14 residues long. V trimming: 5 bases; J trimming: 0 bases; junction bases outside the gene matches: 6. Full variable domain (rest looked up from reference TRBV30 and TRBJ1-2): SQTIHQWPATLVQPVGSPLSLECTVEGTSNPNLYWYRQAAGRGLQLLFYSVGIGQISSEVPQNLSASRPQDRQFILSSKKLLLSDSGFYLCAWGSGGSNYGYTFGSGTRLTVV.